This TCR beta chain derives from a study of type 1 regulatory T cells. Overall study: T-allo10 is an in vitro-generated, Tr1-enriched CD4 T cell product specific for alloantigen.

TCRdb reprocessed the reads via MiXCR and lists one record per CDR3 protein. The sample includes 80,000 to 100,000 distinct CDR3 sequences, around 30% of them seen just once. Germline CDR1 SGHTA, CDR2 FQGNSA. Between the trimmed V and J ends, which lost 5 bases and 10 bases, there was a span of 18 bases. The CDR3 spans 14 residues. The clonotype originates from a human donor in good health. This chain uses TRBV7-2 with TRBJ2-1; no reliable D call. The sequencing sample was made of CD4+ T cells, either the whole sample or a sorted fraction (not recorded which). The CDR3 bases are TGTGCCAGCAGCCCAAAGCCCTGGTCGAGGGAGCAGTTCTTC. Amino acid sequence: CASSPKPWSREQFF.